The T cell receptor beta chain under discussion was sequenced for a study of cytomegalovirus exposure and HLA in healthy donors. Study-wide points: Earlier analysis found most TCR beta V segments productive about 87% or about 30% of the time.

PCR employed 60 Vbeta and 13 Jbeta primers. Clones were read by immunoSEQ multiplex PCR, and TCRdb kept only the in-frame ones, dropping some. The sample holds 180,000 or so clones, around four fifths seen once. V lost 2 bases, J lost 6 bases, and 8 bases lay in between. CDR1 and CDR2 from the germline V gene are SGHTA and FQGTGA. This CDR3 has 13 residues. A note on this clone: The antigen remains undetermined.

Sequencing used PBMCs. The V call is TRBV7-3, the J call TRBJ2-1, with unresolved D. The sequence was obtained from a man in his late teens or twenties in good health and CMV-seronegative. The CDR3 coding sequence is TGTGCCAGCAGCTTACGGTCCCCCAATGAGCAGTTCTTC. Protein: CASSLRSPNEQFF.